The 4 T cell receptor beta chains below all came from one sample that was sequenced in a study of T cell responses to AZD1222 COVID-19 vaccine (dated by TCRdb to about 2021). This specimen's time point label, per the study, means: about 28 days (+/-7) after the second vaccine dose. Library prep was done by the immunoSEQ multiplex PCR assay. In TCRdb, the immuneACCESS table is reduced to in-frame sequences with V and J assigned. These tables do not hold every clone; where another copy was compared, an unresolved V gene accounts for under half, and the others remain unexplained. The sample table records some 130,000 clones; 80% to 95% of these occur just once. Jointly, the top ten make up 6.5% to 8% of the sample. The material sequenced was peripheral blood, taken 28 days after the second AZD1222 dose. The receptors come from an adult who received the AZD1222 COVID-19 vaccine.

This clone was counted once. The V and J genes are TRBV19 and TRBJ1-2; 7 nucleotides line up with TRBD1. The CDR3 covers 14 residues. The V gene end was trimmed by 5 bases and the J gene end by 2 bases; junction bases not matched to a gene: 5. CDR1 LNHDA and CDR2 SQIVND come from the germline V gene (reference sequence). This CDR3 is CASSPLDRNYGYTF. As DNA, the CDR3 is TGTGCCAGTAGTCCTCTGGACAGGAACTATGGCTACACCTTC.

The J gene is TRBJ1-2, the V gene TRBV6-5; D unclear. The germline V and J ends were trimmed by 6 bases and 4 bases, with 15 bases remaining between them. The CDR3 is made up of 14 amino acids. Germline values: CDR1 MNHEY, CDR2 SVGAGI. CDR3 in amino acids: CASRASGPAYGYTF. CDR3 nucleotides: TGTGCCAGCAGAGCCTCTGGGCCAGCCTATGGCTACACCTTC.

V usage is TRBV29-1 and J usage is TRBJ1-1, with unresolved D. The CDR3 is made up of 14 amino acids. Germline CDR1 reads SQVTM; CDR2 reads ANQGSEA. Trimming removed 7 bases from V and 2 bases from J, with 17 bases in between. CDR3 DNA: TGCAGCGCCTTGCCCAGTGGCATCAACACTGAAGCTTTCTTT. Protein product: CSALPSGINTEAFF.

This rearrangement joins TRBV28 to TRBJ2-5, with 9 positions matching TRBD2. The CDR3 runs 15 residues. Germline V gives CDR1 MDHEN, CDR2 SYDVKM. After removal of 2 bases from V and 5 bases from J, the junction contained 6 bases not matched to a gene. The CDR3 sequence is CASSLPLAGRETQYF. Here the CDR3 DNA reads TGTGCCAGCAGTTTACCGCTAGCGGGGCGGGAGACCCAGTACTTC.